These 28 T cell receptor beta chains came from one sample sequenced in a study of PD-1 blockade in classical Hodgkin lymphoma. Autologous stem cell transplantation was followed by relapse in every patient, and brentuximab vedotin exposure varied. Clones were sequenced by immunoSEQ multiplex PCR, and TCRdb holds only the in-frame ones, with some missing. In the table there are roughly 13,000 clones, 84% of which are singletons. This material consisted of peripheral blood mononuclear cells (PBMCs), taken at baseline. Every receptor here comes from a human donor with classical Hodgkin lymphoma.

The chain combines TRBV9 with TRBJ2-3; D unresolved. Germline CDR1 and CDR2: SGDLS and YYNGEE. Trimming removed 1 base from V and 6 bases from J, with 12 bases in between. This CDR3 has 14 residues. The CDR3 protein is CASSVNKGGDTQYF. CDR3 coding DNA: TGTGCCAGCAGCGTAAACAAGGGCGGCGATACGCAGTATTTT. The complete variable domain, with remaining parts taken from reference TRBV9 and TRBJ2-3, reads DSGVTQTPKHLITATGQRVTLRCSPRSGDLSVYWYQQSLDQGLQFLIQYYNGEERAKGNILERFSAQQFPDLHSELNLSSLELGDSALYFCASSVNKGGDTQYFGPGTRLTVL.

The rearrangement joins TRBV2 to TRBJ1-6, with TRBD1 matching 11 bases. With 5 bases clipped from V and 7 bases from J, the junction kept 1 base outside the gene matches. Germline lookup yields CDR1 SNHLY and CDR2 FYNNEI. This CDR3 spans 14 amino acids. CDR3 loop: CASSWTGGNSPLHF. The CDR3 DNA sequence: TGTGCCAGCAGTTGGACAGGGGGCAATTCACCCCTCCACTTT. Using reference TRBV2 and TRBJ1-6 for the parts outside the CDR3, the full variable domain is EPEVTQTPSHQVTQMGQEVILRCVPISNHLYFYWYRQILGQKVEFLVSFYNNEISEKSEIFDDQFSVERPDGSNFTLKIRSTKLEDSAMYFCASSWTGGNSPLHFGNGTRLTVT.

V usage is TRBV30 and J usage is TRBJ1-4; D is perhaps TRBD1 (6 bases). Germline assignment: CDR1 GTSNPN and CDR2 SVGIG (reference sequence). This CDR3 is built from 14 residues. V was shortened by 2 bases and J by 8 bases, with 15 bases between the two germline ends. The CDR3 sequence: CAWSLGTRGEKLFF. For the CDR3, the DNA is TGTGCCTGGAGTCTCGGGACAAGGGGAGAAAAACTGTTTTTT.

This clone has more than one count but fewer than ten. This sequence joins TRBV19 and TRBJ2-7, with 8 bases matching TRBD1. Germline CDR1 and CDR2: LNHDA and SQIVND (reference sequence). The CDR3 loop spans 14 amino acids. After removal of 5 bases from V and 5 bases from J, the junction contained 8 bases not matched to a gene. CDR3 in amino acids: CASSHRQGTHEQYF. CDR3 nucleotide sequence: TGTGCCAGTAGTCACCGACAGGGGACCCACGAGCAGTACTTC.

This rearrangement joins TRBV6-1 to TRBJ1-1; D gene ambiguous. The CDR3 spans 14 residues. The germline CDR1 and CDR2 sequences are MNHNS and SASEGT. Trimming left V 5 bases short and J 0 bases short, with 10 bases between. The CDR3: CASSYWQLNTEAFF. CDR3 DNA: TGTGCCAGCAGTTATTGGCAGTTGAACACTGAAGCTTTCTTT.

The CDR3 coding sequence is TGTGCCAGCACCGAGCCAGGGATCCGCTCTGGAAACACCATATATTTT. Amino acids: CASTEPGIRSGNTIYF. The V and J genes are TRBV28 and TRBJ1-3; D possibly corresponds to TRBD1 (5 bases). Trimming took 7 bases from V and 0 from J, leaving 16 bases between them. This CDR3 is built from 16 residues. Germline values: CDR1 MDHEN, CDR2 SYDVKM.

The chain employs TRBV7-8 and TRBJ2-1; D could derive from TRBD1 or TRBD2 (5 bases each). Per the germline V gene, CDR1 is SGHVS and CDR2 is FQNEAQ. The CDR3 consists of 15 residues. V shed 5 bases and J shed 8 bases, with 19 bases lying between them. The CDR3 reads CASSQPTGGTHEQFF. Written as DNA, the CDR3 is TGTGCCAGCAGCCAACCAACAGGAGGTACACATGAGCAGTTCTTC.

This sequence joins TRBV27 and TRBJ2-1; 10 bases fit TRBD2. In germline, CDR1 is MNHEY, CDR2 SMNVEV (reference sequence). The CDR3 is 15 amino acids. J lost 5 bases, V lost 2 bases, and 3 bases had no gene match. The CDR3 sequence: CASSLGSGRNNEQFF. The CDR3 DNA reads as TGTGCCAGCAGTTTAGGTAGCGGGAGGAACAATGAGCAGTTCTTC.

This chain uses TRBV5-1 with TRBJ1-3; D is undetermined. Germline V gives CDR1 SGHRS, CDR2 YFSETQ. This CDR3 has 15 amino acids. Trimming cost V 4 bases and J 0 bases, with 11 bases left between them. The DNA of the CDR3 is TGCGCCAGCAGCCCTCCATACAGCTCTGGAAACACCATATATTTT. Its protein is CASSPPYSSGNTIYF.

This sequence joins TRBV6-1 and TRBJ2-3, with a possible D match to TRBD1 (6 bases). There are 15 residues in the CDR3. The germline V gene has CDR1 MNHNS and CDR2 SASEGT. Trimming pared 6 bases from V and 0 bases from J, leaving 13 bases between. In DNA form, the CDR3 reads TGTGCCAGCAGACTGACAGGTTCTAGCACAGATACGCAGTATTTT. Translating gives CASRLTGSSTDTQYF.

The V and J genes are TRBV4-2 and TRBJ2-1; D call uncertain. Germline loops: CDR1 LGHNA, CDR2 YNFKEQ. V gave up 1 base and J gave up 6 bases, with 7 bases separating them. The CDR3 has 13 amino acids. CDR3 loop: CASSQAWGNEQFF. The CDR3 DNA is TGTGCCAGCAGCCAAGCTTGGGGCAATGAGCAGTTCTTC.

This clone has a handful of counts. The V gene is TRBV28, the J gene TRBJ1-1, with a possible D match to TRBD1 (5 bases). The CDR3 has 15 amino acids. V was clipped by 4 bases and J by 3 bases, with 15 bases between them. Germline lookup yields CDR1 MDHEN and CDR2 SYDVKM. The CDR3: CASSSYPDRYTEAFF. The CDR3 DNA reads as TGTGCCAGCAGTTCCTACCCCGACAGATACACTGAAGCTTTCTTT.

The chain joins TRBV4-3 to TRBJ1-4; TRBD1 might be the D (5 bases). V lost 0 bases to trimming and J lost 8 bases, with 16 bases between them. Per germline, CDR1 LGHNA and CDR2 YSLEER. The CDR3 totals 16 residues. The CDR3 spells CASSQEAGGVNEKLFF. The DNA of the CDR3 is TGCGCCAGCAGCCAAGAAGCTGGAGGGGTGAACGAAAAACTGTTTTTT.

The rearrangement uses TRBV7-2 and TRBJ1-2; 8 bases are a match to TRBD1. This CDR3 contains 16 residues. Losses at the gene ends were 1 base for V and 4 bases for J; bases not matched to a gene: 8. Germline loops: CDR1 SGHTA, CDR2 FQGNSA. The CDR3 sequence is CASSLGPRGQGYGYTF. The CDR3 DNA reads as TGTGCCAGCAGCTTAGGGCCCAGGGGGCAAGGCTATGGCTACACCTTC.

The chain couples TRBV7-8 to TRBJ2-2, with D hard to call. The V gene lost 3 bases and the J gene lost 2 bases, with 7 bases spanning the gap. Germline lookup yields CDR1 SGHVS and CDR2 FQNEAQ. The CDR3 has 14 amino acids. The CDR3 is CASSFYLNTGELFF. CDR3 nucleotide sequence: TGTGCCAGCAGCTTCTACCTAAACACCGGGGAGCTGTTTTTT. Using reference TRBV7-8 and TRBJ2-2 for the parts outside the CDR3, the full variable domain is GAGVSQSPRYKVAKRGQDVALRCDPISGHVSLFWYQQALGQGPEFLTYFQNEAQLDKSGLPSDRFFAERPEGSVSTLKIQRTQQEDSAVYLCASSFYLNTGELFFGEGSRLTVL.

V is TRBV6-5 and J is TRBJ1-6; D gene unclear. The CDR3 extends over 13 amino acids. V lost 1 base, J lost 11 bases, and 9 bases lay in between. Germline CDR1 and CDR2: MNHEY and SVGAGI. The CDR3 loop reads CASSYYQAAPLHF. CDR3 in DNA: TGTGCCAGCAGTTACTATCAGGCTGCACCCCTCCACTTT.

The chain employs TRBV7-6 and TRBJ1-5; the D gene is possibly TRBD1 (5 bases). Germline V gene sequence: CDR1 SGHVS, CDR2 FNYEAQ. This CDR3 comprises 14 residues. Trimming stripped 5 bases from V and 5 bases from J, with 13 bases between. DNA of the CDR3: TGTGCCAGCAGCCCAGGGAACGAATATCAGCCCCAGCATTTT. Protein sequence: CASSPGNEYQPQHF.

The CDR3 coding sequence is TGTGCCAGCAGTTTATGGGAGCGGGGGGGGGCAGATACGCAGTATTTT. It is translated as CASSLWERGGADTQYF. The chain joins TRBV28 to TRBJ2-3, with TRBD2 identical over 10 bases. Germline V CDR1 and CDR2: MDHEN, SYDVKM. V was clipped by 0 bases and J by 4 bases; unmatched bases: 4. This CDR3 spans 16 amino acids.

The V gene is TRBV30, the J gene TRBJ2-1, with D hard to call. The germline V gene encodes CDR1 GTSNPN and CDR2 SVGIG (reference sequence). V dropped 0 bases and J dropped 8 bases, with 8 bases sitting between them. The CDR3 has 12 residues. CDR3 amino acids: CAWSVSVYEQFF. In DNA, the CDR3 is TGTGCCTGGAGTGTATCGGTTTATGAGCAGTTCTTC.

This clone has more than one count but fewer than ten. The J gene is TRBJ1-5, the V gene TRBV28; D is ambiguous. The germline V gene has CDR1 MDHEN and CDR2 SYDVKM. With 6 bases removed from V and 7 bases from J, the gap between germline ends came to 16 bases. The CDR3 sequence is 14 residues long. As DNA, the CDR3 is TGTGCCAGCAGCCCTTGGGGAGGTACCCAGCCCCAGCATTTT. This codes for CASSPWGGTQPQHF.

The rearrangement uses TRBV28 and TRBJ1-5, with D uncertain. V was pared by 8 bases and J by 0 bases, with 11 bases between. The CDR3 extends over 14 amino acids. CDR1 MDHEN and CDR2 SYDVKM come from the germline V gene. CDR3 residues: CASRRQDSNQPQHF. The CDR3, as DNA: TGTGCCAGCCGTAGGCAGGATAGCAATCAGCCCCAGCATTTT.

This clone has only a few counts. The chain uses TRBV9 and TRBJ2-3; D is perhaps TRBD2 (5 bases). Trimming shortened V by 0 bases and J by 4 bases, and 9 bases separated the two germline ends. Germline lookup yields CDR1 SGDLS and CDR2 YYNGEE. The CDR3 loop spans 14 amino acids. The CDR3 loop is CASSVGLAPDTQYF. As DNA, the CDR3 is TGTGCCAGCAGCGTAGGGCTAGCCCCAGATACGCAGTATTTT.

This clone was seen more than once but under ten times. The chain has TRBV6-1 and TRBJ2-1; D unclear. The CDR3 length is 12 residues. V was shortened by 2 bases and J by 9 bases, with 8 bases between the two germline ends. Germline loops: CDR1 MNHNS, CDR2 SASEGT. The CDR3 is CASSESGVEQFF. CDR3 coding DNA: TGTGCCAGCAGTGAAAGTGGAGTTGAGCAGTTCTTC.

This clone was found a few times. The chain joins TRBV30 to TRBJ1-1; no reliable D call. V dropped 1 base and J dropped 1 base, with 7 bases sitting between them. The CDR3 consists of 13 residues. Germline CDR1 is GTSNPN and CDR2 is SVGIG (reference sequence). Here the CDR3 DNA reads TGTGCCTGGAGTGCGGGCGGGAACACTGAAGCTTTCTTT. Its protein is CAWSAGGNTEAFF.

The chain uses TRBV4-1 and TRBJ1-6; D remains unclear. The CDR3 sequence is 17 residues long. The V end was cut by 4 bases, the J end by 1 base, with 14 bases between. Per germline, CDR1 MGHRA and CDR2 YSYEKL. Written as DNA, the CDR3 is TGCGCCAGCAGCCTGACCTGGTCCGAGTCCTATAATTCACCCCTCCACTTT. It yields the protein CASSLTWSESYNSPLHF.

This clone was detected only a few times. The rearrangement joins TRBV5-4 to TRBJ2-1, with 8 bases aligning to TRBD1. J was trimmed by 15 bases and V by 4 bases; bases with no gene match: 18. The CDR3 totals 15 residues. The V gene's germline CDR1 is SGHNT and CDR2 YYREEE (reference sequence). The DNA for the CDR3 is TGTGCCAGCAGCGGCCCGGGACAGGATGTAACTCCCAGGTTCTTC. This encodes CASSGPGQDVTPRFF.

This CDR3 reads CASSLAGGTGELFF. The CDR3 bases are TGTGCCAGCAGTCTAGCGGGAGGTACCGGGGAGCTGTTTTTT. The chain recombines TRBV6-4 with TRBJ2-2, with 11 bases matching TRBD2. Germline V gene data show CDR1 as MRHNA and CDR2 as SNTAGT. The trim removed 5 bases at V and 5 bases at J, leaving 1 base unmatched. The CDR3 extends over 14 amino acids.

V usage is TRBV6-6 and J usage is TRBJ2-3; weak D call: TRBD1 (5 bases). Germline V CDR1 and CDR2: MNHNY, SVGAGI (reference sequence). Trimming took 6 bases from V and 1 from J, leaving 11 bases between them. This CDR3 is built from 14 residues. In nucleotides, the CDR3 is TGTGCCAGCAGAGAACAGGCCGGCACAGATACGCAGTATTTT. Residues: CASREQAGTDTQYF.